This T cell receptor beta chain is from a study of shared clonotypes between healthy human individuals. Notes on the study in general: Several donors held 5% to 5.5% of naive CD4 clonotypes in common. Genetic and exposure-history diversity was limited by the few donors.

CDR3 length: 12 residues. Trimming pared 6 bases from V and 5 bases from J, leaving 11 bases between. In germline, CDR1 is SGHDT, CDR2 YYEEEE. Profiled with immunoSEQ multiplex PCR; TCRdb holds only in-frame clones, not every one. The data show hundreds of thousands of clones, around 96% seen once. As defined, naive CD8 cells were CD45RO-negative and positively selected for CCR7, with terminally differentiated effector memory CD45RA+ cells excluded. A word on this clone: Its antigen is not known.

The clonotype comes from a woman in her 30s in good health. The chain employs TRBV5-6 and TRBJ1-1; a weak D match, TRBD1 (6 bases). The sequencing sample was made of naive CD8+ T cells sorted from blood. CDR3 nucleotide sequence: TGTGCCAGCACTACAGGGTGGACTGAAGCTTTCTTT. Amino acid sequence: CASTTGWTEAFF.